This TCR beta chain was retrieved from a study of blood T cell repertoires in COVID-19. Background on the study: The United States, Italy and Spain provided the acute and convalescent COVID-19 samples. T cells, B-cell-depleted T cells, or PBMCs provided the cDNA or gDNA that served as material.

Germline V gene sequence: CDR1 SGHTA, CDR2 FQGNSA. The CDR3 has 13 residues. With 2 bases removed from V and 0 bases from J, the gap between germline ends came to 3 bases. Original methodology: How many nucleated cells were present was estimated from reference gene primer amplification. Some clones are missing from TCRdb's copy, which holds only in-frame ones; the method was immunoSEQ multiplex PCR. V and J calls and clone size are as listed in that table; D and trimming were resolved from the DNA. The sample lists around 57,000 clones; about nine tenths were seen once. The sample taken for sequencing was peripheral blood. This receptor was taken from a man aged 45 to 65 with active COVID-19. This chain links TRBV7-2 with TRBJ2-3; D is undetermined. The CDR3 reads CASSLYSTDTQYF. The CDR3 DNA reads TGTGCCAGCAGCTTATATAGCACAGATACGCAGTATTTT.